The 10 T cell receptor beta chains below were found in one sample sequenced in a study of blood T cell repertoires in COVID-19. The protocol was immunoSEQ multiplex PCR, while the TCRdb copy is restricted to in-frame clones and leaves out a portion. The profile shows fewer than 50,000 clones, approximately 87% of them singletons. Sample: peripheral blood. All receptors derive from a human donor in a cohort sampled during active COVID-19.

This clone appeared a single time. The chain combines TRBV3-1 (or the pseudogene TRBV3-2) with TRBJ2-1; D perhaps matches TRBD2 (6 bases). Germline V lookup: CDR1 LGHDT, CDR2 YNNKEL (reference sequence). The CDR3 length is 15 residues. The V and J ends lost 1 base and 9 bases respectively, with 16 bases between them. The CDR3 DNA reads TGTGCCAGCAGCCAAGTCTTGCCAGGGAGGCGTGAGCAGTTCTTC. Its translation: CASSQVLPGRREQFF.

CDR3 bases: TGTGCCACCAGTGATGCGAGGCACCAAGAGACCCAGTACTTC. Amino acids: CATSDARHQETQYF. The chain carries TRBV24-1 and TRBJ2-5; D call uncertain. V lost 3 bases and J 0 bases, leaving 7 bases between the germline ends. The CDR3 loop spans 14 amino acids. Germline V CDR1 and CDR2: KGHDR, SFDVKD.

The chain couples TRBV6-5 to TRBJ1-1; TRBD1 agrees at 7 bases. The germline V gene has CDR1 MNHEY and CDR2 SVGAGI. The length of the CDR3 is 14 residues. Trimming removed 2 bases from V and 4 bases from J; junction bases left unmatched: 4. CDR3: CASSYQGGTTEAFF. The CDR3 bases are TGTGCCAGCAGTTACCAGGGGGGAACCACTGAAGCTTTCTTT.

This chain connects TRBV7-2 to TRBJ1-3; TRBD1 is a possible D gene (6 bases). This CDR3 comprises 16 residues. With 0 bases removed from V and 4 bases from J, the gap between germline ends came to 13 bases. Germline values: CDR1 SGHTA, CDR2 FQGNSA. Here the CDR3 reads CASSLASSGAGNTIYF. In nucleotides, the CDR3 is TGTGCCAGCAGCTTAGCGTCCTCAGGGGCGGGAAACACCATATATTTT. The whole variable domain, filled in from reference TRBV7-2 and TRBJ1-3, reads GAGVSQSPSNKVTEKGKDVELRCDPISGHTALYWYRQSLGQGLEFLIYFQGNSAPDKSGLPSDRFSAERTGGSVSTLTIQRTQQEDSAVYLCASSLASSGAGNTIYFGEGSWLTVV.

The sample holds one count of this clone. V and J are TRBV7-2 and TRBJ1-2, with TRBD1 matching over 7 bases. Trimming removed 3 bases from V and 8 bases from J; junction bases left unmatched: 9. The CDR3 extends over 14 amino acids. The V gene's germline CDR1 is SGHTA and CDR2 FQGNSA. In DNA form, the CDR3 reads TGTGCCAGCAGCTTCGGAGGGGGCCTATCGGGCTACACCTTC. Translation: CASSFGGGLSGYTF.

This chain links TRBV7-3 with TRBJ2-3; 11 nucleotides line up with TRBD1. This CDR3 contains 15 residues. Germline V gene data show CDR1 as SGHTA and CDR2 as FQGTGA. Unmatched junction bases numbered 7, after V lost 5 bases and J lost 6 bases. CDR3 loop: CASSLGTGGFDTQYF. CDR3 DNA sequence: TGTGCCAGCAGCCTAGGGACAGGGGGTTTCGATACGCAGTATTTT.

J is TRBJ1-4 and V is TRBV27; D not certain. Per germline, CDR1 MNHEY and CDR2 SMNVEV (reference sequence). The CDR3 is 15 amino acids. The V end lost 0 bases, the J end lost 6 bases, and 11 bases lay between the germline ends. Here the CDR3 DNA reads TGTGCCAGCAGTTTATCGTGGTCCGGGTATGAAAAACTGTTTTTT. It codes for CASSLSWSGYEKLFF.

The count of this clone is one. The chain joins TRBV5-1 to TRBJ1-1; D is uncertain. Germline assignment: CDR1 SGHRS and CDR2 YFSETQ. There are 14 residues in the CDR3. V was pared by 4 bases and J by 7 bases, with 17 bases between. CDR3 residues: CASSRESNSYEAFF. The CDR3 DNA is TGCGCCAGCAGCCGAGAGTCTAACAGCTATGAAGCTTTCTTT.

V usage is TRBV3-1 (or the pseudogene TRBV3-2) and J usage is TRBJ1-5; D might be TRBD1 (6 bases). The CDR3 has 19 amino acids. Trimming shortened V by 3 bases and J by 1 base, and 22 bases separated the two germline ends. Germline V lookup: CDR1 LGHDT, CDR2 YNNKEL (reference sequence). The CDR3 sequence: CASSHHRARKRGSNQPQHF. The DNA of the CDR3 is TGTGCCAGCAGCCATCACCGGGCCAGAAAAAGGGGGAGCAATCAGCCCCAGCATTTT.

The gene calls are TRBV14 and TRBJ2-7, with a possible D match to TRBD1 (7 bases). Germline-derived CDR1 and CDR2 are SGHDN and FVKESK. The CDR3 covers 15 residues. With 1 base removed from V and 1 base from J, the gap between germline ends came to 11 bases. In DNA form, the CDR3 reads TGTGCCAGCAGCCAAGTCCAGGGGGGTTCCTACGAGCAGTACTTC. Amino acid sequence: CASSQVQGGSYEQYF.